This TCR beta chain came from a study of regulatory T cells in long-lasting Graves disease. Study-wide results and limits: Only a small sample size was used, which may have cut accuracy.

Trimming left V 4 bases short and J 0 bases short, with 9 bases between. Germline CDR1 SQVTM, CDR2 ANQGSEA. This CDR3 is 13 amino acids long. This clonotype was counted many times. The antigen remains unidentified. Time point in this sample: newly diagnosed GD, antithyroid drugs for less than 3 months. After RNA was extracted from PBMCs, the TCR library was made from it. For TCR beta, libraries came from iRepertoire HTBI primers and Arm-PCR of CDR3 regions. TCRdb called the multiplex PCR reads again in MiXCR, with one record for every CDR3 protein. The sample yields 580,000 or so distinct CDR3 sequences, 15% to 20% seen once. These sequences were also reported in another study, on T cells in Graves' hyperthyroidism and ophthalmopathy. That study reports: Based on clinical symptoms, serum thyroxine and TRAb, thyroid ultrasound and orbital computed tomography, diagnoses were reached. The study used the HTBI primer set for a first-round RT-PCR of the TCR CDR3. In blood, most of the thyroid clonotypes expanded above 0.001 were also present.

The V and J genes are TRBV29-1 and TRBJ1-1; a possible D gene is TRBD1 (6 bases). Material: peripheral blood mononuclear cells (PBMCs), obtained at new diagnosis, from a patient treated with antithyroid drugs. The TCR comes from a man in his late teens or twenties with Graves disease. The CDR3 here is CSVGGRMNTEAFF. CDR3 coding DNA: TGCAGCGTTGGGGGGCGAATGAACACTGAAGCTTTCTTT.